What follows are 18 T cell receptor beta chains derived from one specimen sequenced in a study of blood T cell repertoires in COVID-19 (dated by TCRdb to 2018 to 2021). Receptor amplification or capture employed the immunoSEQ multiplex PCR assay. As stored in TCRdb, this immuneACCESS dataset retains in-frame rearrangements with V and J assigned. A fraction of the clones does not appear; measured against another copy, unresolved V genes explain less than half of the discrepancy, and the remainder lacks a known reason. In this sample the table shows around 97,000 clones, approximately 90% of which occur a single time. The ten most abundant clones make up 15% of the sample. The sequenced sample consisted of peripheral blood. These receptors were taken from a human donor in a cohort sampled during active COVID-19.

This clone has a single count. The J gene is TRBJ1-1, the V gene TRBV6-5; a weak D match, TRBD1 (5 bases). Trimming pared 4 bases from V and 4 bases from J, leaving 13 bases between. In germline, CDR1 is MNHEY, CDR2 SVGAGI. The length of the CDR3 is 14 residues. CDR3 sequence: CASSFRVFGTEAFF. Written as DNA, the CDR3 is TGTGCCAGCAGTTTCAGGGTATTCGGCACTGAAGCTTTCTTT.

The CDR3 coding sequence is TGTGCCAGCAGTGAGTTAGAGAACACTGAAGCTTTCTTT. The encoded protein is CASSELENTEAFF. This chain links TRBV2 with TRBJ1-1; D uncertain. V gave up 3 bases and J gave up 1 base, with 6 bases separating them. Germline-derived CDR1 and CDR2 are SNHLY and FYNNEI. CDR3 length: 13 amino acids.

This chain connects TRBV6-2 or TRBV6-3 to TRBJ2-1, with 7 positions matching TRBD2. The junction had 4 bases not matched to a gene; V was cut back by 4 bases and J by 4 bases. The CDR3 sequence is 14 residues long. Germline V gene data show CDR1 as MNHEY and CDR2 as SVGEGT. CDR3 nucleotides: TGTGCCAGCAGTTTTGGCGGGAGTTACAATGAGCAGTTCTTC. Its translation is CASSFGGSYNEQFF.

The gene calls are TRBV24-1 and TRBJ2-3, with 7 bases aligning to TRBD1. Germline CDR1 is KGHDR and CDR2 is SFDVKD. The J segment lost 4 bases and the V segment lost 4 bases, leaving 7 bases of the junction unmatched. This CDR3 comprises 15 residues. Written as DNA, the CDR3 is TGTGCCACCAGTGAGAGGGGGCATCCTCCAGATACGCAGTATTTT. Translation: CATSERGHPPDTQYF.

CDR3 sequence: CATSSSSESYNEQFF. CDR3 coding DNA: TGTGCCACCAGTTCCTCTAGCGAGTCCTACAATGAGCAGTTCTTC. The J gene is TRBJ2-1, the V gene TRBV24-1; D possibly corresponds to TRBD2 (6 bases). Trimming took 6 bases from V and 1 from J, leaving 12 bases between them. Germline V CDR1 and CDR2: KGHDR, SFDVKD. The CDR3 has 15 amino acids.

As DNA, the CDR3 is TGTGCCAGCAGCCCCCCAGGGGTCGGAAACACCATATATTTT. It translates to CASSPPGVGNTIYF. The rearrangement uses TRBV3-1 (or the pseudogene TRBV3-2) and TRBJ1-3, with D tentatively TRBD1 (6 bases). Deletions cut 4 bases from V and 4 bases from J, with 11 bases between. Per the germline V gene, CDR1 is LGHDT and CDR2 is YNNKEL (reference sequence). CDR3 length equals 14 residues.

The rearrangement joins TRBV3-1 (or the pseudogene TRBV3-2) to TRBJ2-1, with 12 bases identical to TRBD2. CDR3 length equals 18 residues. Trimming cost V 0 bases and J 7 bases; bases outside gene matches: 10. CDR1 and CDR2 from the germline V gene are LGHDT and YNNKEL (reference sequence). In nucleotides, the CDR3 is TGTGCCAGCAGCCAAGATCAGGCTAGCGGGAGGGCCACGAATGAGCAGTTCTTC. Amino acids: CASSQDQASGRATNEQFF.

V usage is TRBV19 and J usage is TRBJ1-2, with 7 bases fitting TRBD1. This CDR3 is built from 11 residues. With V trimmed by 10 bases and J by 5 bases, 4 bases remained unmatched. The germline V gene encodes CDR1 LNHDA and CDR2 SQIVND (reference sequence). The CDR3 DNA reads TGTGCCATCTCAGGGGGATATGGCTACACCTTC. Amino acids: CAISGGYGYTF. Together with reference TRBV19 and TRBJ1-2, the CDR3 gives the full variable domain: DGGITQSPKYLFRKEGQNVTLSCEQNLNHDAMYWYRQDPGQGLRLIYYSQIVNDFQKGDIAEGYSVSREKKESFPLTVTSAQKNPTAFYLCAISGGYGYTFGSGTRLTVV.

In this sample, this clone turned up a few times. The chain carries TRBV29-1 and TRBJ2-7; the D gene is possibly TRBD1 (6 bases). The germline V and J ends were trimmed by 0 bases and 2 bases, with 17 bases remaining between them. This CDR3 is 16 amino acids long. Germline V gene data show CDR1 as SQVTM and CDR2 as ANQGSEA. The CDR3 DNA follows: TGCAGCGTTGAAGATCTTCAGGACAGAGGCACCTACGAGCAGTACTTC. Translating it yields CSVEDLQDRGTYEQYF.

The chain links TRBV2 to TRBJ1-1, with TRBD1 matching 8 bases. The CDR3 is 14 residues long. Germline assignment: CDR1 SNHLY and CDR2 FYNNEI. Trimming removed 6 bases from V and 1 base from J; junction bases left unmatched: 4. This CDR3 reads CASSVGQGNTEAFF. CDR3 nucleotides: TGTGCCAGCAGCGTCGGACAGGGGAACACTGAAGCTTTCTTT. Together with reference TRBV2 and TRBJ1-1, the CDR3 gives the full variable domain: EPEVTQTPSHQVTQMGQEVILRCVPISNHLYFYWYRQILGQKVEFLVSFYNNEISEKSEIFDDQFSVERPDGSNFTLKIRSTKLEDSAMYFCASSVGQGNTEAFFGQGTRLTVV.

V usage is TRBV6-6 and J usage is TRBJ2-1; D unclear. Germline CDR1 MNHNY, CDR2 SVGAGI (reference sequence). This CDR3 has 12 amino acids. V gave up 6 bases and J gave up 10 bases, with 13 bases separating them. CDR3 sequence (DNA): TGTGCCAGCAGCCCTTTTGGCCAGGAGCAGTTCTTC. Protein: CASSPFGQEQFF.

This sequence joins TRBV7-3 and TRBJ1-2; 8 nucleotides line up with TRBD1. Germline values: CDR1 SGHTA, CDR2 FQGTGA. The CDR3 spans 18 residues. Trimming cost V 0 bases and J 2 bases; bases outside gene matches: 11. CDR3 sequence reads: CASSLTSMGRGLNYGYTF. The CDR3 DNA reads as TGTGCCAGCAGCTTAACTTCTATGGGCAGGGGGCTAAACTATGGCTACACCTTC.

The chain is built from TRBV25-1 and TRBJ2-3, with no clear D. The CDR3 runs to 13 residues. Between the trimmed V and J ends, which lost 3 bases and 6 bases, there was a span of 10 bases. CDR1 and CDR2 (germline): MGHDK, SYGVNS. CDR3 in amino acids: CASSDERRDTQYF. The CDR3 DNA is TGTGCCAGCAGTGATGAGAGGCGTGATACGCAGTATTTT.

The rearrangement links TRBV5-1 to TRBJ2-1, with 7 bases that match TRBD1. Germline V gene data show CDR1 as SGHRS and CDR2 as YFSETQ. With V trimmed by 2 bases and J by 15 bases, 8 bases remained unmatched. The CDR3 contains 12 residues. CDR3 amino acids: CASSFDRAGWFF. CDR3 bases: TGCGCCAGCAGCTTCGACAGGGCTGGTTGGTTCTTC.

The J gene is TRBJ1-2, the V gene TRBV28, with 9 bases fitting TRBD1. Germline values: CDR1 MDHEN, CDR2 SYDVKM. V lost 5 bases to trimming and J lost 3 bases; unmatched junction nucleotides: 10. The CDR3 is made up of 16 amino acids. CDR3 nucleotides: TGTGCCAGCAGTCCCTTACAGGGGGCCGGGGACTATGGCTACACCTTC. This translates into CASSPLQGAGDYGYTF.

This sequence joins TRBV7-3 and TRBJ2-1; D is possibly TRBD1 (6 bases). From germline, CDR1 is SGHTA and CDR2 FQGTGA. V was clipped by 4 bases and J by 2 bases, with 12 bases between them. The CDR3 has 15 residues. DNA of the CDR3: TGTGCCAGCAGCTCGGGCCGGACAGCCTACAATGAGCAGTTCTTC. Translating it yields CASSSGRTAYNEQFF.

The DNA for the CDR3 is TGTGCCAGCAGTTCCGACAGGAACACTGAAGCTTTCTTT. Translation gives CASSSDRNTEAFF. The V gene is TRBV6-2 or TRBV6-3, the J gene TRBJ1-1; D is possibly TRBD1 (5 bases). CDR1 MNHEY and CDR2 SVGEGT come from the germline V gene. The CDR3 is 13 amino acids. V was cut by 4 bases and J by 1 base, with 7 bases left in between.

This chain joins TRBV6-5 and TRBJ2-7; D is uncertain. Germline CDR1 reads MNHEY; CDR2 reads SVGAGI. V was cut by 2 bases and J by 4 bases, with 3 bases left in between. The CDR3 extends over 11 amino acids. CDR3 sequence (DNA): TGTGCCAGCAGTTACCTTTACGAGCAGTACTTC. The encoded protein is CASSYLYEQYF.